This T cell receptor beta chain was profiled in a study of blood T cells in healthy people across ages. A word on this clonotype: The antigen remains undetermined.

There were healthy Caucasian individuals from Russia, aged about 6 to 95, serving as donors. This CDR3 has 13 amino acids. The V end lost 9 bases, the J end lost 0 bases, and 8 bases lay between the germline ends. Germline CDR1 MDHEN, CDR2 SYDVKM. Study-wide points: Estimated diversity across one million T cells was deemed an underestimate. Per-million-T-cell TCR beta diversity fell roughly linearly with age. Comparison with aged donors showed that long-lived donors had more naive CD4+ cells and higher diversity.

A second PCR, run for roughly 7 to 12 cycles, used a sample-barcoded 5' primer plus a J-beta primer mix. MiXCR, run by TCRdb on the 5' RACE reads, gives a single entry per CDR3 protein. The sample comprises hundreds of thousands of distinct CDR3 sequences, about 54% of which are singletons, and 30% to 40% rests with the top ten. The material sequenced was blood. This clonotype was sampled from a man aged 60 to 75 in good health. The chain employs TRBV28 and TRBJ2-2; D call uncertain. Here the CDR3 DNA reads TGTGCCAGTGAGGCCCCGAACACCGGGGAGCTGTTTTTT. Translation: CASEAPNTGELFF.